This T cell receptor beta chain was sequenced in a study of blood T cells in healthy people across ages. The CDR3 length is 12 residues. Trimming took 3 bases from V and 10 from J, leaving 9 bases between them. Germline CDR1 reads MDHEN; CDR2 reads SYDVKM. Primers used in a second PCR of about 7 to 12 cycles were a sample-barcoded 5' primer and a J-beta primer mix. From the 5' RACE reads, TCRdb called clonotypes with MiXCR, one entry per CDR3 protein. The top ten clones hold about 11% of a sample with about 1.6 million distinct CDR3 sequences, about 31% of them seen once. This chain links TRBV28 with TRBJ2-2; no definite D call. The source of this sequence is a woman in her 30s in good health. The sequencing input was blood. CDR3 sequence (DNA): TGTGCCAGCAGTTTTTATGGTCAGGAGCTGTTTTTT. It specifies CASSFYGQELFF.